The rows below give T cell receptor beta chains drawn from one sample of a study of OX40 agonist ivuxolimab in advanced cancers. Assay: immunoSEQ multiplex PCR; the TCRdb copy retains only in-frame clones and omits some. The data show some 83,000 clones, with roughly 86% seen just once and 6.5% held by the top ten. Specimen: CD4+ or CD8+ T cells sorted from blood, collected in a trial of the OX40 agonist ivuxolimab. These TCRs come from an adult with an advanced solid tumor such as melanoma, head and neck, liver or kidney cancer. CDR3s include the opening cysteine and the closing phenylalanine or tryptophan. The D gene is left open where the match is weak. Part of the rows lack a size; the others show once, few, many or a class for expanded clones.

d_call: NA; clone_size: NA; v_call: TRBV7-9; j_call: TRBJ2-7; cdr3_nt: TGTGCCAGCAGCCCGGACCTTACCCCCACCTACGAGCAGTACTTC; cdr3_aa: CASSPDLTPTYEQYF
d_call: NA; clone_size: NA; v_call: TRBV7-9; j_call: TRBJ1-1; cdr3_nt: TGTGCCAGCACCCCCTGGGTCACTGAAGCTTTCTTT; cdr3_aa: CASTPWVTEAFF
d_call: NA; clone_size: NA; v_call: TRBV4-1; j_call: TRBJ1-3; cdr3_nt: TGCGCCAGCAGCCAAGATTTTCGCGGGGGCTTGGGAAACACCATATATTTT; cdr3_aa: CASSQDFRGGLGNTIYF
d_call: TRBD2; clone_size: NA; v_call: TRBV2; j_call: TRBJ2-3; cdr3_nt: TGTGCCAGCAGTTTACTAGCGGGGGGCACAGATACGCAGTATTTT; cdr3_aa: CASSLLAGGTDTQYF
d_call: NA; clone_size: NA; v_call: TRBV2; j_call: TRBJ1-6; cdr3_nt: TGTGCCAGCAGCGCCAATATTTCACCCCTCCACTTT; cdr3_aa: CASSANISPLHF
d_call: NA; clone_size: NA; v_call: TRBV11-2; j_call: TRBJ1-1; cdr3_nt: TGTGCCAGCAGCTTTACCCGGGGATCTGAAGCTTTCTTT; cdr3_aa: CASSFTRGSEAFF
d_call: TRBD1; clone_size: NA; v_call: TRBV11-2; j_call: TRBJ1-1; cdr3_nt: TGTGCCAGCAGCTCGGCCCGGACAGGGGGGGGCACTGAAGCTTTCTTT; cdr3_aa: CASSSARTGGGTEAFF
d_call: NA; clone_size: NA; v_call: TRBV6-5; j_call: TRBJ1-3; cdr3_nt: TGTGCCAGCACCTCCCGGGGAGTTGGAAACACCATATATTTT; cdr3_aa: CASTSRGVGNTIYF
d_call: NA; clone_size: NA; v_call: TRBV5-6; j_call: TRBJ1-2; cdr3_nt: TGTGCCAGCAGCCAGGGATTCTACTATGGCTACACCTTC; cdr3_aa: CASSQGFYYGYTF
d_call: NA; clone_size: NA; v_call: TRBV9; j_call: TRBJ1-1; cdr3_nt: TGTGCCAGCAGCGTAGAGGGCTACACTGAAGCTTTCTTT; cdr3_aa: CASSVEGYTEAFF
d_call: TRBD2; clone_size: NA; v_call: TRBV7-8; j_call: TRBJ2-5; cdr3_nt: TGTGCCAGCAGCCCAGCAGGGAGCGGGAGACGAGAGACCCAGTACTTC; cdr3_aa: CASSPAGSGRRETQYF
d_call: TRBD1; clone_size: NA; v_call: TRBV7-9; j_call: TRBJ1-1; cdr3_nt: TGTGCCAGCAGCTCCCCAGGGGGCTCTGTGAACACTGAAGCTTTCTTT; cdr3_aa: CASSSPGGSVNTEAFF
d_call: NA; clone_size: NA; v_call: TRBV9; j_call: TRBJ2-7; cdr3_nt: TGTGCCAGCAGCGTAGGACAGGAGGGTTTCTCCTACGAGCAGTACTTC; cdr3_aa: CASSVGQEGFSYEQYF
d_call: TRBD1; clone_size: few; v_call: TRBV18; j_call: TRBJ1-5; cdr3_nt: TGTGCCAGCTCACTCACAACAGGGGCCAATCAGCCCCAGCATTTT; cdr3_aa: CASSLTTGANQPQHF
d_call: NA; clone_size: NA; v_call: TRBV6-5; j_call: TRBJ1-6; cdr3_nt: TGTGCCAGCAGTTACTCCATGAGGGCTAATTCACCCCTCCACTTT; cdr3_aa: CASSYSMRANSPLHF
d_call: NA; clone_size: NA; v_call: TRBV6-1; j_call: TRBJ1-5; cdr3_nt: TGTGCCAGCAGTGCGGGGTTGGATCGGCCCCAGCATTTT; cdr3_aa: CASSAGLDRPQHF
d_call: TRBD2; clone_size: NA; v_call: TRBV11-3; j_call: TRBJ2-1; cdr3_nt: TGTGCCAGCAGCTTAGGACTAGCGGGAGTCAATGAGCAGTTCTTC; cdr3_aa: CASSLGLAGVNEQFF
d_call: NA; clone_size: once; v_call: TRBV7-2; j_call: TRBJ2-5; cdr3_nt: TGTGCCAGCAGCTCCTTACACGGGGAGACCCAGTACTTC; cdr3_aa: CASSSLHGETQYF
d_call: TRBD1; clone_size: NA; v_call: TRBV9; j_call: TRBJ2-7; cdr3_nt: TGTGCCAGCAGCGCACGACAGGGGCCCCCCTACGAGCAGTACTTC; cdr3_aa: CASSARQGPPYEQYF
d_call: TRBD1; clone_size: NA; v_call: TRBV5-1; j_call: TRBJ1-4; cdr3_nt: TGCGCCAGCAGCTCACAGGGGGATGGTGGAAAACTGTTTTTT; cdr3_aa: CASSSQGDGGKLFF
d_call: NA; clone_size: few; v_call: TRBV5-1; j_call: TRBJ1-3; cdr3_nt: TGCGCCAGCAGTTTAGCCCCTGGAAACACCATATATTTT; cdr3_aa: CASSLAPGNTIYF
d_call: NA; clone_size: NA; v_call: TRBV5-6; j_call: TRBJ2-7; cdr3_nt: TGTGCCAGCAGTCGGGGGTGGGCTGGCTCCTACGAGCAGTACTTC; cdr3_aa: CASSRGWAGSYEQYF
d_call: TRBD1; clone_size: NA; v_call: TRBV19; j_call: TRBJ1-4; cdr3_nt: TGTGCCAGTAAGGACAGGGGAGGTGAAAAACTGTTTTTT; cdr3_aa: CASKDRGGEKLFF
d_call: NA; clone_size: NA; v_call: TRBV6-5; j_call: TRBJ1-4; cdr3_nt: TGTGCCAGCAGTTATGGGGGGGGCGGGGGAAAACTGTTTTTT; cdr3_aa: CASSYGGGGGKLFF
d_call: TRBD1; clone_size: NA; v_call: TRBV5-1; j_call: TRBJ1-1; cdr3_nt: TGCGCCAGCACCCAAACCGGGACAGGGACTACTGAAGCTTTCTTT; cdr3_aa: CASTQTGTGTTEAFF
d_call: NA; clone_size: NA; v_call: TRBV5-4; j_call: TRBJ2-1; cdr3_nt: TGTGCCAGCAGCTTAGACCGCTACAATGAGCAGTTCTTC; cdr3_aa: CASSLDRYNEQFF
d_call: TRBD1; clone_size: NA; v_call: TRBV30; j_call: TRBJ1-6; cdr3_nt: TGTGCCTGGAGGGACAGGGTTAATTCACCCCTCCACTTT; cdr3_aa: CAWRDRVNSPLHF
d_call: TRBD1; clone_size: NA; v_call: TRBV2; j_call: TRBJ2-5; cdr3_nt: TGTGCCATCGCACAGGGGGCTTTAGAGACCCAGTACTTC; cdr3_aa: CAIAQGALETQYF
d_call: NA; clone_size: NA; v_call: TRBV29-1; j_call: TRBJ2-7; cdr3_nt: TGCAGCGTTGTAGCGGCCAGGGAGCAGTACTTC; cdr3_aa: CSVVAAREQYF
d_call: NA; clone_size: NA; v_call: TRBV6-5; j_call: TRBJ2-7; cdr3_nt: TGTGCCAGTTTAGGTCCCTACGAGCAGTACTTC; cdr3_aa: CASLGPYEQYF
d_call: NA; clone_size: NA; v_call: TRBV11-2; j_call: TRBJ1-3; cdr3_nt: TGTGCCAGCAGCTTAGTAAGGGGGACTGGAGGAAACACCATATATTTT; cdr3_aa: CASSLVRGTGGNTIYF
d_call: NA; clone_size: NA; v_call: TRBV7-6; j_call: TRBJ1-1; cdr3_nt: TGTGCCAGCAGCTTAAACCCCGATCTTGGCACTGAAGCTTTCTTT; cdr3_aa: CASSLNPDLGTEAFF
d_call: TRBD1; clone_size: NA; v_call: TRBV9; j_call: TRBJ2-1; cdr3_nt: TGTGCCAGCAGCGTCAAAGGGACAGGAGTACGCAATGAGCAGTTCTTC; cdr3_aa: CASSVKGTGVRNEQFF
d_call: TRBD1; clone_size: NA; v_call: TRBV6-6; j_call: TRBJ1-4; cdr3_nt: TGTGCCAGCACAAACGGGTGGACAGGGGCTAATGAAAAACTGTTTTTT; cdr3_aa: CASTNGWTGANEKLFF
d_call: NA; clone_size: NA; v_call: TRBV7-2; j_call: TRBJ1-1; cdr3_nt: TGTGCCAGCAGCCCGGGCCTACAAAACACTGAAGCTTTCTTT; cdr3_aa: CASSPGLQNTEAFF
d_call: NA; clone_size: NA; v_call: TRBV6-5; j_call: TRBJ2-7; cdr3_nt: TGTGCCAGCAGTCACGGGGGTGGGTACGAGCAGTACTTC; cdr3_aa: CASSHGGGYEQYF